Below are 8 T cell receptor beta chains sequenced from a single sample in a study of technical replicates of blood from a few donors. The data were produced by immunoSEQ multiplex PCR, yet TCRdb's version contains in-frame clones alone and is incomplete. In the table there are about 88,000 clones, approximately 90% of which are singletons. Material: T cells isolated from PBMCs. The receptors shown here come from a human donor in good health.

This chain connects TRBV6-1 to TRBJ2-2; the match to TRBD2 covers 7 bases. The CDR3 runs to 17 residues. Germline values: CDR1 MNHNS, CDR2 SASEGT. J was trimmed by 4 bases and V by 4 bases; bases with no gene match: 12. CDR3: CASSVSRLADRTGELFF. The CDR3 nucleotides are TGTGCCAGCAGTGTTTCGCGGCTAGCGGATCGCACCGGGGAGCTGTTTTTT.

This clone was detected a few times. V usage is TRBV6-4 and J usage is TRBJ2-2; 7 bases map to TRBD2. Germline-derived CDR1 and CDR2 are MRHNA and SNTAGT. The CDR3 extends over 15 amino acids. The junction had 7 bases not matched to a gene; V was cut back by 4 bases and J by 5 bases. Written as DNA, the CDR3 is TGTGCCAGCAGTGTGGAGACTAGCAGTACCGGGGAGCTGTTTTTT. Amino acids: CASSVETSSTGELFF.

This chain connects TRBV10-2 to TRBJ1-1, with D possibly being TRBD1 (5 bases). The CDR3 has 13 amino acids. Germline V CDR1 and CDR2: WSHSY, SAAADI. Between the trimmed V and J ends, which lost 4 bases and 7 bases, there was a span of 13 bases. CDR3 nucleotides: TGCGCCAGCAGTGTGGGGACTATATTTGAAGCTTTCTTT. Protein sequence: CASSVGTIFEAFF.

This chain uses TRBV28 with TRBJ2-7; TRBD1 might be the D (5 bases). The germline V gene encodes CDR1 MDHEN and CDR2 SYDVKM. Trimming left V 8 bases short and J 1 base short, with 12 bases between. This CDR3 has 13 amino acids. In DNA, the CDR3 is TGTGCCAGCCATAGGACACTTTCCTACGAGCAGTACTTC. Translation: CASHRTLSYEQYF.

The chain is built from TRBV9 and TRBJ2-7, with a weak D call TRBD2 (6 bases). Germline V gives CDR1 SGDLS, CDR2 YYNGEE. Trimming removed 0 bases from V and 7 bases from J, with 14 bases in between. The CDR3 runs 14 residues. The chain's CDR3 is CASSVADGGMEQYF. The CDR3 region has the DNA TGTGCCAGCAGCGTAGCCGACGGGGGTATGGAGCAGTACTTC.

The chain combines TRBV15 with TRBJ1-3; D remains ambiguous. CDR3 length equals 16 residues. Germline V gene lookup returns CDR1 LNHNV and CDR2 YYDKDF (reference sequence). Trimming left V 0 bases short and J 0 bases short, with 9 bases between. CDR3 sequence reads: CATSRDRGDSGNTIYF. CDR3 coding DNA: TGTGCCACCAGCAGAGATCGGGGAGACTCTGGAAACACCATATATTTT.

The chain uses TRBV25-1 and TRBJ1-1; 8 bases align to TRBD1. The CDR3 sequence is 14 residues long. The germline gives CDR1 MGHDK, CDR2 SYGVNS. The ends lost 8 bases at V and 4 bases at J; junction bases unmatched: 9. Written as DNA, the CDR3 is TGTGCCAGCGGGAAGGCAGGGGGCGGCACTGAAGCTTTCTTT. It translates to CASGKAGGGTEAFF.

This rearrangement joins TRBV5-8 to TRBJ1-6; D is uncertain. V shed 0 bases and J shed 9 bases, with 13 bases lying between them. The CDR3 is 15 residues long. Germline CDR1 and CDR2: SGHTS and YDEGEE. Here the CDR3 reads CASSLVFTSGSPLHF. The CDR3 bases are TGTGCCAGCAGCTTGGTGTTTACTAGCGGTTCACCCCTCCACTTT. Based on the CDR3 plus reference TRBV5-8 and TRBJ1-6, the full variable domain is EAGVTQSPTHLIKTRGQQATLRCSPISGHTSVYWYQQALGLGLQFLLWYDEGEERNRGNFPPRFSGRQFPNYSSELNVNALELEDSALYLCASSLVFTSGSPLHFGNGTRLTVT.